Following are 23 T cell receptor beta chains from one sample sequenced in a study of blood T cell repertoires in COVID-19. The repertoire was sequenced with immunoSEQ multiplex PCR; TCRdb's copy has only in-frame clones and lacks some. Among approximately 24,000 clones listed, about 88% were seen once. Sequencing input: peripheral blood. Every receptor here comes from a man in his sixties or seventies with COVID-19, enrolled during active disease.

The CDR3 coding sequence is TGTGCCAGTAGTGAGGGAGCCTATGGCTACACCTTC. It codes for CASSEGAYGYTF. The chain joins TRBV19 to TRBJ1-2; D gene uncertain. V was clipped by 5 bases and J by 4 bases, with 8 bases between them. The CDR3 runs to 12 residues. Germline CDR1 and CDR2: LNHDA and SQIVND (reference sequence).

The rearrangement uses TRBV6-5 and TRBJ1-4; 7 bases map to TRBD1. Germline CDR1 and CDR2: MNHEY and SVGAGI. J gave up 8 bases and V 7 bases, and 10 bases lay outside the gene matches. The CDR3 is made up of 14 amino acids. CDR3 sequence reads: CASKLGQPDEKLFF. The CDR3 DNA reads as TGTGCCAGCAAATTGGGACAGCCGGACGAAAAACTGTTTTTT.

This clone was observed once. CDR3 sequence reads: CASSRSIQETQYF. DNA of the CDR3: TGTGCCAGCAGCCGTTCTATACAAGAGACCCAGTACTTC. The chain carries TRBV14 and TRBJ2-5; unclear D gene. CDR3 length: 13 amino acids. The germline V and J ends were trimmed by 4 bases and 2 bases, with 8 bases remaining between them. Germline loops: CDR1 SGHDN, CDR2 FVKESK.

This chain joins TRBV12-5 and TRBJ2-7, with 8 bases identical to TRBD1. Germline trimming cut 3 bases from V and 5 bases from J; bases unmatched to any gene: 9. This CDR3 is built from 15 residues. CDR1 is LGHNT and CDR2 is FRNRAP in the germline V gene. The CDR3 DNA is TGTGCTAGTGGTTTAGGAGGGACAGGAGGCCACGAGCAGTACTTC. It codes for CASGLGGTGGHEQYF.

The rearrangement joins TRBV5-6 to TRBJ1-2; the D gene is possibly TRBD1 (5 bases). The CDR3 contains 13 residues. Germline CDR1 reads SGHDT; CDR2 reads YYEEEE. V lost 0 bases and J 4 bases, leaving 7 bases between the germline ends. The CDR3, as DNA: TGTGCCAGCAGCTTGGACAGGTTCTATGGCTACACCTTC. Translating it yields CASSLDRFYGYTF.

The rearrangement uses TRBV4-1 and TRBJ2-7; a possible D gene is TRBD2 (5 bases). In germline, CDR1 is MGHRA, CDR2 YSYEKL. This CDR3 has 13 amino acids. V gave up 4 bases and J gave up 3 bases, with 10 bases separating them. The CDR3 DNA is TGCGCCAGCAGCCTTAGCGTAGACTACGAGCAGTACTTC. Its translation: CASSLSVDYEQYF.

The J gene is TRBJ2-3, the V gene TRBV6-6; D might be TRBD2 (6 bases). The germline gives CDR1 MNHNY, CDR2 SVGAGI (reference sequence). V was shortened by 11 bases and J by 0 bases, with 15 bases between the two germline ends. The CDR3 contains 14 residues. CDR3 protein: CAGDSGASTDTQYF. CDR3 sequence (DNA): TGTGCCGGCGATAGCGGTGCTAGCACAGATACGCAGTATTTT.

The CDR3 nucleotides are TGTGCCAGCAGCCATTTCCACTCCCGCCCAGATACGCAGTATTTT. Protein: CASSHFHSRPDTQYF. The chain carries TRBV7-2 and TRBJ2-3; D is unresolved. This CDR3 spans 15 amino acids. Germline V lookup: CDR1 SGHTA, CDR2 FQGNSA. Trimming pared 5 bases from V and 4 bases from J, leaving 16 bases between.

The chain has TRBV11-1 and TRBJ2-3; D gene unclear. Trimming took off 8 bases at V and 0 bases at J, with 15 bases between the two ends. The CDR3 totals 15 residues. Germline V gene data show CDR1 as SGHAT and CDR2 as FQDESV (reference sequence). In nucleotides, the CDR3 is TGTGCCAGCCGGTACCGCAGGATTAGCACAGATACGCAGTATTTT. Protein: CASRYRRISTDTQYF. The full variable domain, completed using reference TRBV11-1 and TRBJ2-3, is EAEVAQSPRYKITEKSQAVAFWCDPISGHATLYWYRQILGQGPELLVQFQDESVVDDSQLPKDRFSAERLKGVDSTLKIQPAELGDSAMYLCASRYRRISTDTQYFGPGTRLTVL.

V is TRBV7-9 and J is TRBJ2-3; D gene unclear. Trimming took 5 bases from V and 6 from J, leaving 9 bases between them. This CDR3 comprises 12 residues. The V gene's germline CDR1 is SEHNR and CDR2 FQNEAQ (reference sequence). The CDR3 coding sequence is TGTGCCAGCAGCGCTGCGTTGGATACGCAGTATTTT. It specifies CASSAALDTQYF.

The genes are TRBV7-9 and TRBJ1-3, with no clear D. Germline V gives CDR1 SEHNR, CDR2 FQNEAQ (reference sequence). The CDR3 has 15 residues. With 0 bases removed from V and 7 bases from J, the gap between germline ends came to 13 bases. The chain's CDR3 is CASSLALSILNTIYF. As DNA, the CDR3 is TGTGCCAGCAGCTTAGCGCTGAGTATTCTGAACACCATATATTTT.

V usage is TRBV2 and J usage is TRBJ2-1; the match to TRBD1 covers 7 bases. The CDR3 runs 14 residues. The germline gives CDR1 SNHLY, CDR2 FYNNEI. Unmatched junction bases numbered 1, after V lost 3 bases and J lost 2 bases. CDR3 bases: TGTGCCAGCAGTGATAGGGGGCCCTACAATGAGCAGTTCTTC. This codes for CASSDRGPYNEQFF.

The genes are TRBV2 and TRBJ2-1, with no clear D. This CDR3 has 14 amino acids. Trimming shortened V by 7 bases and J by 0 bases, and 10 bases separated the two germline ends. Germline assignment: CDR1 SNHLY and CDR2 FYNNEI. CDR3 residues: CASTISSSYNEQFF. CDR3 bases: TGTGCCAGCACCATATCGAGCTCCTACAATGAGCAGTTCTTC.

CDR3 nucleotide sequence: TGCGCCAGCAGCTTGTGGCAGGGGGCGAATTCACCCCTCCACTTT. This encodes CASSLWQGANSPLHF. The chain combines TRBV5-1 with TRBJ1-6; 8 nucleotides line up with TRBD1. V lost 1 base to trimming and J lost 7 bases; unmatched junction nucleotides: 4. Germline values: CDR1 SGHRS, CDR2 YFSETQ. CDR3 length equals 15 residues.

The chain employs TRBV19 and TRBJ2-1, with 7 bases that match TRBD2. The CDR3 is 13 residues long. Losses at the gene ends were 6 bases for V and 7 bases for J; bases not matched to a gene: 6. CDR1 is LNHDA and CDR2 is SQIVND in the germline V gene (reference sequence). CDR3 loop: CASRLSGANEQFF. Written as DNA, the CDR3 is TGTGCCAGTAGATTAAGCGGGGCTAATGAGCAGTTCTTC.

The genes are TRBV18 and TRBJ1-1; D is undetermined. Germline CDR1 and CDR2: KGHSH and LQKENI. Trimming removed 1 base at V and 1 base at J, with 10 bases between. The CDR3 totals 15 residues. DNA of the CDR3: TGTGCCAGCTCACCACGAAGGGAGGAGAACACTGAAGCTTTCTTT. This translates into CASSPRREENTEAFF. The variable domain in full, completed from reference TRBV18 and TRBJ1-1, reads NAGVMQNPRHLVRRRGQEARLRCSPMKGHSHVYWYRQLPEEGLKFMVYLQKENIIDESGMPKERFSAEFPKEGPSILRIQQVVRGDSAAYFCASSPRREENTEAFFGQGTRLTVV.

The CDR3 DNA sequence: TGTGCCAGCAGCCAAGCCCAAGGGACAGGGCGGCGGACCCAGTACTTC. This sequence encodes CASSQAQGTGRRTQYF. The chain is built from TRBV3-1 (or the pseudogene TRBV3-2) and TRBJ2-5; TRBD1 matches 9 bases. CDR1 is LGHDT and CDR2 is YNNKEL in the germline V gene (reference sequence). The CDR3 extends over 16 amino acids. V was pared by 1 base and J by 7 bases, with 10 bases of the junction left unmatched.

V usage is TRBV7-9 and J usage is TRBJ1-2, with 12 nucleotides matching TRBD1. The CDR3 is 17 amino acids. Looked up from germline, CDR1 is SEHNR and CDR2 is FQNEAQ (reference sequence). V was clipped by 0 bases and J by 7 bases; unmatched bases: 9. CDR3 nucleotides: TGTGCCAGCAGCTTAGCTTCCGGGACAGGGGGCGCTGGTGGCTACACCTTC. Translation: CASSLASGTGGAGGYTF.

The J gene is TRBJ1-6, the V gene TRBV2, with 10 bases that match TRBD1. This CDR3 spans 15 amino acids. V trimming: 3 bases; J trimming: 11 bases; junction bases outside the gene matches: 7. In germline, CDR1 is SNHLY, CDR2 FYNNEI. The CDR3 DNA reads TGTGCCAGCAGTGAGGGGACAGGGGCTTCGGCACCCCTCCACTTT. This gives the protein CASSEGTGASAPLHF.

V gene TRBV7-8 combines with J gene TRBJ2-1; 8 positions match TRBD2. There are 15 residues in the CDR3. From germline, CDR1 is SGHVS and CDR2 FQNEAQ. Trimming at V came to 6 bases and at J to 1 base, leaving 5 bases not matched to a gene. CDR3 region: CASRLKRESYNEQFF. In DNA, the CDR3 is TGTGCCAGCAGGCTCAAGCGGGAGTCCTACAATGAGCAGTTCTTC. Full variable domain (outside the CDR3, taken from reference TRBV7-8 and TRBJ2-1): GAGVSQSPRYKVAKRGQDVALRCDPISGHVSLFWYQQALGQGPEFLTYFQNEAQLDKSGLPSDRFFAERPEGSVSTLKIQRTQQEDSAVYLCASRLKRESYNEQFFGPGTRLTVL.

The chain carries TRBV3-1 (or the pseudogene TRBV3-2) and TRBJ1-2; 7 bases match TRBD1. This CDR3 comprises 16 residues. V was clipped by 0 bases and J by 6 bases; unmatched bases: 10. Germline CDR1 and CDR2: LGHDT and YNNKEL (reference sequence). The CDR3 DNA follows: TGTGCCAGCAGCCAAGATATGGGCAGGGGGTCGAATGGCTACACCTTC. Its protein product is CASSQDMGRGSNGYTF.

The V gene is TRBV5-6, the J gene TRBJ2-7, with 7 positions matching TRBD2. The CDR3 has 16 amino acids. The trim removed 4 bases at V and 0 bases at J, leaving 10 bases unmatched. The germline CDR1 and CDR2 sequences are SGHDT and YYEEEE. The CDR3, as DNA: TGTGCCAGCAGCGTGACACTAGCGCTCAGCTCCTACGAGCAGTACTTC. This translates into CASSVTLALSSYEQYF. The full variable domain, with the rest looked up from reference TRBV5-6 and TRBJ2-7, is DAGVTQSPTHLIKTRGQQVTLRCSPKSGHDTVSWYQQALGQGPQFIFQYYEEEERQRGNFPDRFSGHQFPNYSSELNVNALLLGDSALYLCASSVTLALSSYEQYFGPGTRLTVT.

The chain employs TRBV4-1 and TRBJ2-7; TRBD2 matches at 10 bases. CDR1 and CDR2 (germline): MGHRA, YSYEKL. This CDR3 region has 18 residues. With 0 bases clipped from V and 2 bases from J, the junction kept 10 bases outside the gene matches. The CDR3 is CASSQDFLGLAAAYEQYF. The DNA of the CDR3 is TGCGCCAGCAGCCAAGACTTTTTAGGACTAGCGGCGGCCTACGAGCAGTACTTC.